The rows below give T cell receptor beta chains drawn from one sample of a study of a mutant IDH1 vaccine in newly diagnosed glioma. The table came from immunoSEQ multiplex PCR; TCRdb's copy has only in-frame clones and leaves some out. The sample consists of 50,000 to 70,000 clones, 87% of them appearing once. These TCRs' antigens remain unknown. Sample: PBMCs, taken from a glioma patient whose treatment included an IDH1 peptide vaccine. The source is a man aged 35 to 55 with glioma. The CDR3 runs from the conserved cysteine through the conserved F or W. D genes are given only for firm matches. Some rows have no size entry. The others give once, few or many, or a class for an expanded clone.

D	size	V	length	J	CDR3	DNA
-	-	TRBV14	13	TRBJ2-2	CASSHWGPGELFF	TGTGCCAGCAGCCATTGGGGGCCCGGGGAGCTGTTTTTT
TRBD1	-	TRBV28	18	TRBJ2-7	CASSPPRYLGQGTYEQYF	TGTGCCAGCAGTCCCCCCCGCTACCTTGGACAGGGTACCTACGAGCAGTACTTC
TRBD2	-	TRBV9	15	TRBJ2-7	CASSPSGAGGYEQYF	TGTGCCAGCAGCCCTTCCGGGGCGGGAGGCTACGAGCAGTACTTC
TRBD1	-	TRBV2	13	TRBJ1-4	CASTGQGAEKLFF	TGTGCCAGCACTGGACAGGGGGCTGAAAAACTGTTTTTT
-	-	TRBV7-2	12	TRBJ1-3	CASSFRGDTIYF	TGTGCCAGCAGCTTCCGGGGAGACACCATATATTTT
-	once	TRBV18	15	TRBJ1-5	CASSPGGSSNQPQHF	TGTGCCAGCTCACCAGGGGGATCGAGCAATCAGCCCCAGCATTTT
-	-	TRBV6-5	13	TRBJ2-4	CASAREAKNIQYF	TGTGCCAGCGCGAGAGAAGCCAAAAACATTCAGTACTTC
-	-	TRBV7-8	16	TRBJ1-4	CASSLRGWSTNEKLFF	TGTGCCAGCAGCTTAAGGGGGTGGAGTACTAATGAAAAACTGTTTTTT
TRBD1	-	TRBV7-9	16	TRBJ2-7	CASSFRQGLFSYEQYF	TGTGCCAGCAGCTTTCGACAGGGCTTATTCTCCTACGAGCAGTACTTC
-	once	TRBV7-2	15	TRBJ1-1	CASSLSGGLDTEAFF	TGTGCCAGCAGCTTATCGGGTGGATTGGACACTGAAGCTTTCTTT
-	-	TRBV19	14	TRBJ2-3	CASSLGQGGDTQYF	TGTGCCAGTAGTTTGGGGCAGGGGGGAGATACGCAGTATTTT
TRBD1	-	TRBV14	14	TRBJ2-7	CASSQGTGVYEQYF	TGTGCCAGCAGCCAAGGGACAGGGGTCTACGAGCAGTACTTC
TRBD2	once	TRBV6-5	15	TRBJ2-5	CASRPFAGGQETQYF	TGTGCCAGCAGACCCTTCGCGGGAGGACAAGAGACCCAGTACTTC
TRBD2	-	TRBV14	17	TRBJ2-3	CASSPGLAAYETDTQYF	TGTGCCAGCAGCCCAGGACTAGCGGCCTACGAAACAGATACGCAGTATTTT
-	-	TRBV7-2	13	TRBJ2-5	CASSLAGAETQYF	TGTGCCAGCAGCTTAGCAGGGGCCGAGACCCAGTACTTC
TRBD1	-	TRBV25-1	15	TRBJ2-2	CASSPDRGTTGELFF	TGTGCCAGCAGCCCGGACAGGGGAACCACCGGGGAGCTGTTTTTT
-	-	TRBV6-6	14	TRBJ2-1	CASSYLTEADEQFF	TGTGCCAGCAGTTACCTTACGGAGGCGGATGAGCAGTTCTTC
-	-	TRBV29-1	10	TRBJ2-5	CSAAQETQYF	TGCAGCGCAGCACAAGAGACCCAGTACTTC
TRBD2	-	TRBV5-1	15	TRBJ2-2	CASSGGTSRTGELFF	TGCGCCAGCAGCGGGGGGACTAGCCGAACCGGGGAGCTGTTTTTT
TRBD2	-	TRBV19	15	TRBJ2-1	CASSISLAGGNEQFF	TGTGCCAGTAGTATAAGCCTAGCGGGAGGCAATGAGCAGTTCTTC
-	-	TRBV9	14	TRBJ2-5	CASSPRNGQETQYF	TGTGCCAGCAGCCCCCGAAACGGCCAAGAGACCCAGTACTTC
-	-	TRBV27	14	TRBJ1-5	CAIQDPRGPQPQHF	TGTGCCATCCAAGATCCCAGGGGCCCCCAGCCCCAGCATTTT
-	-	TRBV6-6	12	TRBJ2-1	CASSTQAGGKFF	TGTGCCAGCAGTACCCAAGCCGGCGGGAAGTTCTTC
-	-	TRBV21-1	11	TRBJ2-7	CASSKRGRNCF	TGTGCCAGCAGCAAAAGGGGTCGGAATTGCTTC
-	-	TRBV10-1	12	TRBJ2-5	CASRPQGETQYF	TGCGCCAGCAGGCCTCAGGGGGAGACCCAGTACTTC
TRBD2	-	TRBV7-2	16	TRBJ2-7	CASSFQSGASSGEQYF	TGTGCCAGCAGCTTCCAAAGCGGGGCCAGCTCGGGTGAGCAGTACTTC
-	-	TRBV6-5	14	TRBJ2-1	CASKLAGEYNEQFF	TGTGCCAGCAAACTAGCCGGCGAGTACAATGAGCAGTTCTTC
-	-	TRBV5-1	14	TRBJ1-1	CASSLMGQNTEAFF	TGCGCCAGCAGCTTGATGGGACAGAACACTGAAGCTTTCTTT
TRBD1	-	TRBV18	15	TRBJ2-7	CASSPGQTRIHEQYF	TGTGCCAGCTCACCGGGACAGACGAGGATCCACGAGCAGTACTTC
-	-	TRBV19	14	TRBJ1-5	CASSILQGSQPQHF	TGTGCCAGTAGTATACTGCAGGGAAGTCAGCCCCAGCATTTT
-	once	TRBV4-1	14	TRBJ2-1	CASSPLSRGNEQFF	TGCGCCAGCAGCCCCCTTAGTCGCGGCAATGAGCAGTTCTTC
TRBD1	-	TRBV6-6	13	TRBJ2-7	CASKGQLSYEQYF	TGTGCCAGCAAGGGACAGCTCTCCTACGAGCAGTACTTC
TRBD2	-	TRBV5-1	14	TRBJ2-7	CASSLQPSGNEQYF	TGCGCCAGCAGCTTGCAGCCCAGCGGGAACGAGCAGTACTTC
TRBD1	-	TRBV4-1	15	TRBJ2-7	CASSRQGVSSSEQYF	TGCGCCAGCAGCCGCCAGGGGGTTAGTAGCTCCGAGCAGTACTTC
-	-	TRBV7-2	12	TRBJ2-7	CASSPEGGEQYF	TGTGCCAGCAGCCCAGAAGGGGGGGAGCAGTACTTC
TRBD1	-	TRBV4-3	16	TRBJ1-3	CASSQDPRGPGNTIYF	TGCGCCAGCAGCCAAGACCCCAGGGGGCCTGGAAACACCATATATTTT
-	-	TRBV5-1	14	TRBJ2-3	CASTRGEIADTQYF	TGCGCCAGTACGAGGGGGGAGATTGCAGATACGCAGTATTTT
TRBD1	-	TRBV19	13	TRBJ2-7	CAVRGQGFSEQYF	TGTGCCGTGCGGGGACAGGGATTTAGCGAGCAGTACTTC
TRBD1	few	TRBV5-1	15	TRBJ1-1	CASSWARGLSTEAFF	TGCGCCAGCAGCTGGGCCAGGGGGTTGAGCACTGAAGCTTTCTTT
TRBD1	-	TRBV5-6	18	TRBJ2-7	CASRSGTGGVASRYEQYF	TGTGCCAGCAGGTCGGGGACAGGTGGAGTAGCATCCCGCTACGAGCAGTACTTC
-	-	TRBV20-1	11	TRBJ2-7	CSAQQGYEQYF	TGCAGTGCTCAACAGGGTTACGAGCAGTACTTC
-	-	TRBV27	17	TRBJ1-5	CASSLFWTHPFNQPQHF	TGTGCCAGCAGTTTATTTTGGACACATCCATTCAATCAGCCCCAGCATTTT
TRBD1	-	TRBV6-1	14	TRBJ2-7	CASSGGQGPYEQYF	TGTGCCAGCAGTGGAGGACAGGGTCCCTACGAGCAGTACTTC
-	-	TRBV19	15	TRBJ2-2	CASSKIGANTGELFF	TGTGCCAGTAGTAAAATTGGGGCGAACACCGGGGAGCTGTTTTTT
TRBD2	-	TRBV5-1	15	TRBJ2-1	CASSLEVPGLAEQFF	TGCGCCAGCAGCTTGGAGGTCCCGGGACTAGCGGAGCAGTTCTTC
-	-	TRBV19	15	TRBJ2-1	CASSIQGGSYNEQFF	TGTGCCAGTAGTATACAGGGCGGCTCCTACAATGAGCAGTTCTTC
-	-	TRBV5-1	14	TRBJ2-5	CASSLNSGQETQYF	TGCGCCAGCAGCTTAAATAGCGGCCAAGAGACCCAGTACTTC
-	-	TRBV5-4	13	TRBJ2-7	CASSWDSVDEQYF	TGTGCCAGCAGCTGGGACTCCGTGGACGAGCAGTACTTC
-	-	TRBV9	14	TRBJ2-3	CASSVKGAADTQYF	TGTGCCAGCAGCGTTAAGGGTGCGGCAGATACGCAGTATTTT
-	-	TRBV28	15	TRBJ2-5	CASSSRKGLQETQYF	TGTGCCAGCAGTTCCCGGAAGGGCCTACAAGAGACCCAGTACTTC
TRBD1	once	TRBV7-3	13	TRBJ1-5	CASSLNRGQPQHF	TGTGCCAGCAGCCTAAACAGGGGACAGCCCCAGCATTTT
TRBD1	-	TRBV5-1	17	TRBJ2-5	CASSLAGQEGAGETQYF	TGCGCCAGCAGCTTGGCAGGACAGGAAGGGGCAGGAGAGACCCAGTACTTC
-	-	TRBV6-6	12	TRBJ2-3	CASSYGPDTQYF	TGTGCCAGCAGTTACGGACCAGATACGCAGTATTTT
TRBD1	-	TRBV18	15	TRBJ1-1	CASSPRDRANTEAFF	TGTGCCAGCTCACCCCGCGACAGGGCGAACACTGAAGCTTTCTTT